The T cell receptor beta chain described here comes from a study of T-cell memory formation after mild COVID-19. Study-wide points: CD4+ contracting clones lay mainly in CM and EM, CD8+ ones in EMRA.

The CDR3 has 12 amino acids. Per germline, CDR1 LNHNV and CDR2 YYDKDF (reference sequence). 5'RACE primed at constant segments yielded TCR alpha and TCR beta cDNA libraries bearing sample barcodes and UMIs. TCRdb used MiXCR to reprocess the 5' RACE reads, holding one entry per CDR3 protein. The sample has around 340,000 distinct CDR3 sequences; about 21% are singletons. Comment on this clonotype: Antigen specificity is unknown. One end of the junction does not line up with germline, which may come from a read error.

The rearrangement links TRBV15 to TRBJ1-2; the match to TRBD1 covers 7 bases. This TCR was sampled from an adult woman who had mild COVID-19 (a few samples of this study predate the infection). Cell type and time point are not known. Input material: PBMCs or a T cell subset sorted from them (not recorded which). CDR3 sequence (DNA): TGTGCCACCAGCAGAGAAGGGGGACAGCCGGCATTC. It translates to CATSREGGQPAF.